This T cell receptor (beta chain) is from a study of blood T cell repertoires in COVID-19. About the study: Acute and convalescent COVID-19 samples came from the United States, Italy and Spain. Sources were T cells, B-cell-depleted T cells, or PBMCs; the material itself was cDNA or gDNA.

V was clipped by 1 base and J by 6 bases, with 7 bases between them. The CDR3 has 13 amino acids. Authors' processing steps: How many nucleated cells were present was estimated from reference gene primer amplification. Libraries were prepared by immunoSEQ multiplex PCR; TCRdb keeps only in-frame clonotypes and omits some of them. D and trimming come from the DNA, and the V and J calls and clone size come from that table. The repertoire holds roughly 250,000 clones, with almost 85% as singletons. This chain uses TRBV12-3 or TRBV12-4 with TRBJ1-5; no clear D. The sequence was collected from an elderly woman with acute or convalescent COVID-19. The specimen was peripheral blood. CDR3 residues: CASSLGGPQPQHF. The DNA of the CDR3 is TGTGCCAGCAGTTTAGGCGGCCCTCAGCCCCAGCATTTT.